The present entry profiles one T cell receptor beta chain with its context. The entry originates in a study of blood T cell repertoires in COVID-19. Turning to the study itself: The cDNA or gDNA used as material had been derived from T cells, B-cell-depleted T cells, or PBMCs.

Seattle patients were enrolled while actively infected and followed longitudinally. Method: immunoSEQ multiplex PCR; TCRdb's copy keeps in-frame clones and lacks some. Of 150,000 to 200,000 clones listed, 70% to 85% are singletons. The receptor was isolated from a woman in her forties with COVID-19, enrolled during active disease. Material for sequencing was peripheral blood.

The CDR3 loop is CASSVEGPGYNEQFF. The CDR3 DNA reads TGTGCCAGCAGCGTAGAGGGGCCGGGCTACAATGAGCAGTTCTTC. The chain links TRBV9 to TRBJ2-1; TRBD1 is a possible D gene (5 bases). Germline CDR1 is SGDLS and CDR2 is YYNGEE. This CDR3 has 15 amino acids. Trimming stripped 0 bases from V and 3 bases from J, with 10 bases between.